These 24 T cell receptor beta chains were all obtained from the same sample, sequenced in a study of cytomegalovirus exposure and HLA in healthy donors. Primers for the PCR totalled 60 Vbeta and 13 Jbeta. The data were produced by immunoSEQ multiplex PCR, yet TCRdb's version contains in-frame clones alone and is incomplete. This table holds roughly 180,000 clones, over 70% found once. Sequencing was performed on PBMCs. These receptors all come from a male donor in good health and CMV-seronegative.

This rearrangement joins TRBV5-6 to TRBJ1-5, with TRBD1 identical over 9 bases. The CDR3 loop spans 15 amino acids. V lost 4 bases and J lost 7; bases outside the gene matches: 9. Germline V gene sequence: CDR1 SGHDT, CDR2 YYEEEE. The CDR3 here is CASSTAGTGFQPQHF. CDR3 in DNA: TGTGCCAGCAGCACCGCCGGGACAGGGTTCCAGCCCCAGCATTTT. Variable domain in full (rest from reference TRBV5-6 and TRBJ1-5): DAGVTQSPTHLIKTRGQQVTLRCSPKSGHDTVSWYQQALGQGPQFIFQYYEEEERQRGNFPDRFSGHQFPNYSSELNVNALLLGDSALYLCASSTAGTGFQPQHFGDGTRLSIL.

This clone appeared a few times. The CDR3 sequence: CASSSETSPDEQFF. CDR3 nucleotide sequence: TGTGCCAGCAGCTCGGAGACTAGTCCGGATGAGCAGTTCTTC. J is TRBJ2-1 and V is TRBV11-3, with D tentatively TRBD2 (6 bases). This CDR3 has 14 residues. Trimming took off 4 bases at V and 8 bases at J, with 15 bases between the two ends. Germline V gives CDR1 SGHNT, CDR2 YENEEA.

This sequence joins TRBV28 and TRBJ1-6; 7 bases are shared with TRBD1. Trimming took 3 bases from V and 10 from J; bases not matched to a gene: 3. This CDR3 comprises 13 residues. Germline V gene data show CDR1 as MDHEN and CDR2 as SYDVKM. As DNA, the CDR3 is TGTGCCAGCAGTTTTACAGGGGAATCACCCCTCCACTTT. Its translation: CASSFTGESPLHF.

J is TRBJ2-7 and V is TRBV19, with D possibly matching TRBD2 (5 bases). The CDR3 contains 14 residues. Deletions cut 5 bases from V and 5 bases from J, with 16 bases between. From germline, CDR1 is LNHDA and CDR2 SQIVND (reference sequence). CDR3 bases: TGTGCCAGTAGTCCCGGGCCCAGAGGGCACGAGCAGTACTTC. This codes for CASSPGPRGHEQYF. The complete variable domain, with remaining parts taken from reference TRBV19 and TRBJ2-7, reads DGGITQSPKYLFRKEGQNVTLSCEQNLNHDAMYWYRQDPGQGLRLIYYSQIVNDFQKGDIAEGYSVSREKKESFPLTVTSAQKNPTAFYLCASSPGPRGHEQYFGPGTRLTVT.

The chain uses TRBV18 and TRBJ2-3; D gene unclear. Germline V lookup: CDR1 KGHSH, CDR2 LQKENI. This CDR3 is built from 13 residues. V lost 5 bases and J 0 bases, leaving 6 bases between the germline ends. DNA of the CDR3: TGTGCCAGCTCATCTTCTAGCACAGATACGCAGTATTTT. It codes for CASSSSSTDTQYF.

This chain links TRBV11-3 with TRBJ2-1; 16 positions match TRBD2. With 5 bases clipped from V and 10 bases from J, the junction kept 11 bases outside the gene matches. Germline V gene lookup returns CDR1 SGHNT and CDR2 YENEEA. This CDR3 region has 17 residues. CDR3 in amino acids: CASSRSGTSGGASEQFF. DNA of the CDR3: TGTGCCAGCAGCCGCTCCGGGACTAGCGGGGGGGCGTCCGAGCAGTTCTTC.

V usage is TRBV4-1 and J usage is TRBJ1-3; D might be TRBD1 (6 bases). CDR1 is MGHRA and CDR2 is YSYEKL in the germline V gene. Between the trimmed V and J ends, which lost 1 base and 2 bases, there was a span of 9 bases. CDR3 size: 15 residues. The CDR3 sequence: CASSQGQGTGNTIYF. In nucleotides, the CDR3 is TGCGCCAGCAGCCAAGGGCAGGGGACTGGAAACACCATATATTTT.

This chain uses TRBV6-5 with TRBJ2-1; 13 positions agree with TRBD2. Per the germline V gene, CDR1 is MNHEY and CDR2 is SVGAGI. Trimming at V came to 2 bases and at J to 8 bases, leaving 3 bases not matched to a gene. There are 15 residues in the CDR3. In DNA, the CDR3 is TGTGCCAGCAGTTACGGACTAGCGGGAGCCGATGAGCAGTTCTTC. It translates to CASSYGLAGADEQFF.

This rearrangement joins TRBV6-6 to TRBJ1-3, with D unresolved. The CDR3 length is 13 residues. Trimming pared 6 bases from V and 0 bases from J, leaving 6 bases between. Germline V gene data show CDR1 as MNHNY and CDR2 as SVGAGI (reference sequence). In DNA form, the CDR3 reads TGTGCCAGCAGCCAGGTCTCTGGAAACACCATATATTTT. Protein: CASSQVSGNTIYF.

The V gene is TRBV30, the J gene TRBJ2-1; 7 bases are a match to TRBD2. The V segment lost 4 bases and the J segment 7 bases; nucleotides outside the gene matches: 7. Germline V gives CDR1 GTSNPN, CDR2 SVGIG (reference sequence). This CDR3 comprises 13 residues. This CDR3 is CAWTVGGGNEQFF. The CDR3 DNA sequence: TGTGCCTGGACGGTCGGCGGGGGTAATGAGCAGTTCTTC.

This clone was observed a few times. This chain uses TRBV4-1 with TRBJ2-4; the D gene is possibly TRBD1 (5 bases). CDR1 is MGHRA, CDR2 YSYEKL, per germline. CDR3 length: 13 amino acids. Trimming cost V 4 bases and J 6 bases, with 10 bases left between them. CDR3 sequence (DNA): TGCGCCAGCAGCCCATTTGGGGCAAACATTCAGTACTTC. Residues: CASSPFGANIQYF.

The chain is built from TRBV27 and TRBJ2-2; TRBD2 is a possible D gene (5 bases). V was cut by 0 bases and J by 1 base, with 9 bases left in between. The V gene's germline CDR1 is MNHEY and CDR2 SMNVEV (reference sequence). The CDR3 runs 16 residues. The CDR3 loop is CASSLSLRVNTGELFF. Here the CDR3 DNA reads TGTGCCAGCAGTTTATCGCTGCGGGTGAACACCGGGGAGCTGTTTTTT.

The chain recombines TRBV6-5 with TRBJ1-1; TRBD1 matches at 7 bases. Germline CDR1 and CDR2: MNHEY and SVGAGI. This CDR3 spans 15 amino acids. Losses at the gene ends were 6 bases for V and 0 bases for J; bases not matched to a gene: 7. The CDR3 DNA is TGTGCCAGCAGCCGTGGACAGGCCATGAACACTGAAGCTTTCTTT. This codes for CASSRGQAMNTEAFF.

The chain has TRBV15 and TRBJ1-3; 7 bases are shared with TRBD1. Unmatched junction bases numbered 5, after V lost 0 bases and J lost 3 bases. The CDR3 length is 16 residues. CDR1 and CDR2 (germline): LNHNV, YYDKDF (reference sequence). The CDR3 spells CATSRDPGDSGNTIYF. DNA for the CDR3: TGTGCCACCAGCAGAGATCCCGGGGACAGTGGAAACACCATATATTTT. The full variable domain, rest sourced from reference TRBV15 and TRBJ1-3, is DAMVIQNPRYQVTQFGKPVTLSCSQTLNHNVMYWYQQKSSQAPKLLFHYYDKDFNNEADTPDNFQSRRPNTSFCFLDIRSPGLGDTAMYLCATSRDPGDSGNTIYFGEGSWLTVV.

This chain connects TRBV19 to TRBJ2-1; 11 bases align to TRBD2. Per germline, CDR1 LNHDA and CDR2 SQIVND (reference sequence). Losses at the gene ends were 6 bases for V and 7 bases for J; bases not matched to a gene: 11. CDR3 length equals 16 residues. CDR3 bases: TGTGCCAGTAGGCTTAGCGGGAGGGCCTTCGAAAATGAGCAGTTCTTC. This translates into CASRLSGRAFENEQFF.

The chain is built from TRBV11-3 and TRBJ2-3, with D tentatively TRBD1 (6 bases). V was shortened by 5 bases and J by 2 bases, with 17 bases between the two germline ends. Germline V gene data show CDR1 as SGHNT and CDR2 as YENEEA. The CDR3 is 16 residues long. The CDR3 is CASSPPRGSDTDTQYF. CDR3 nucleotide sequence: TGTGCCAGCAGCCCCCCTAGGGGGTCGGACACAGATACGCAGTATTTT.

The V call is TRBV6-1, the J call TRBJ2-7; 8 nucleotides agree with TRBD1. The CDR3 has 14 residues. Germline-derived CDR1 and CDR2 are MNHNS and SASEGT. Trimming at V came to 7 bases and at J to 5 bases, leaving 10 bases not matched to a gene. CDR3 bases: TGTGCCAGCATCCTGGACAGGGTATCGGACGAGCAGTACTTC. Its translation: CASILDRVSDEQYF.

V gene TRBV6-6 combines with J gene TRBJ2-4; D unclear. CDR3 length equals 12 residues. Germline V lookup: CDR1 MNHNY, CDR2 SVGAGI (reference sequence). V gave up 7 bases and J gave up 6 bases, with 10 bases separating them. CDR3 sequence: CASTPGGNIQYF. The CDR3 DNA reads as TGTGCCAGCACCCCCGGCGGAAACATTCAGTACTTC.

V usage is TRBV6-5 and J usage is TRBJ1-4; 7 bases agree with TRBD1. The length of the CDR3 is 13 residues. Per the germline V gene, CDR1 is MNHEY and CDR2 is SVGAGI. Unmatched junction bases numbered 5, after V lost 6 bases and J lost 7 bases. The CDR3 is CASRTGQVEKLFF. The CDR3 nucleotides read TGTGCCAGCAGAACCGGACAGGTTGAAAAACTGTTTTTT.

CDR3 in DNA: TGTGCCAGTAGTGGACTAACTAGCGGGAGCTACGAGCAGTACTTC. It is translated as CASSGLTSGSYEQYF. The chain is built from TRBV19 and TRBJ2-7, with 11 bases matching TRBD2. The CDR3 has 15 amino acids. V was clipped by 5 bases and J by 3 bases; unmatched bases: 6. From germline, CDR1 is LNHDA and CDR2 SQIVND (reference sequence).

This chain links TRBV28 with TRBJ1-5; D is possibly TRBD1 (5 bases). Germline CDR1 MDHEN, CDR2 SYDVKM. V was cut by 5 bases and J by 3 bases, with 23 bases left in between. CDR3 length equals 18 residues. The CDR3 DNA sequence: TGTGCCAGCAGTGCCACTATAGTGCCCGGGACTAACAATCAGCCCCAGCATTTT. This translates into CASSATIVPGTNNQPQHF.

The chain uses TRBV7-9 and TRBJ1-2; no clear D. The CDR3 is made up of 13 amino acids. CDR1 is SEHNR and CDR2 is FQNEAQ in the germline V gene (reference sequence). The V end lost 2 bases, the J end lost 3 bases, and 7 bases lay between the germline ends. As DNA, the CDR3 is TGTGCCAGCAGCTTACCTCAGGACTATGGCTACACCTTC. Encoded protein: CASSLPQDYGYTF.

As for this clone: A read error may account for a junction end that differs from germline. The genes are TRBV20-1 and TRBJ2-3; the D gene is possibly TRBD2 (6 bases). This CDR3 is 11 amino acids long. The germline CDR1 and CDR2 sequences are DFQATT and SNEGSKA (reference sequence). CDR3 protein: CSATPGAKVDF. The CDR3 coding sequence is TGCAGTGCTACTCCGGGAGCCAAGGTCGATTTT.

This chain links TRBV4-1 with TRBJ2-2; D call uncertain. The CDR3 length is 13 residues. The V end lost 4 bases, the J end lost 5 bases, and 8 bases lay between the germline ends. Germline V gene sequence: CDR1 MGHRA, CDR2 YSYEKL. The CDR3 sequence is CASSPRGTGELFF. CDR3 DNA sequence: TGCGCCAGCAGCCCCCGCGGTACCGGGGAGCTGTTTTTT.